Listed below are T cell receptor beta chains from one sample, sequenced in a study of PD-1 blockade in classical Hodgkin lymphoma. The method was immunoSEQ multiplex PCR; TCRdb's version includes in-frame clones alone and lacks a portion of them. Of over 85,000 clones in the sample, roughly 91% were seen once. The sample in question was peripheral blood mononuclear cells (PBMCs), obtained before the fourth cycle of nivolumab. The receptors stem from a human donor with classical Hodgkin lymphoma. The CDR3 runs from the conserved cysteine through the conserved F or W. Fields, in order: J gene, clone size, V gene, D gene, CDR3 protein, CDR3 DNA. The D gene is left open where the match is weak. Size is stated for part of the rows, as once, few or many counts, or as a class when the clone is expanded.

J gene: TRBJ2-7; clone size: NA; V gene: TRBV2; D gene: NA; CDR3 protein: CASTLGGGLSGLEQYF; CDR3 DNA: TGTGCCAGCACCCTCGGGGGAGGACTCTCAGGGCTTGAGCAGTACTTC
J gene: TRBJ2-1; clone size: NA; V gene: TRBV10-3; D gene: TRBD2; CDR3 protein: CAISDTGGKRNEQFF; CDR3 DNA: TGTGCCATCAGTGACACGGGAGGGAAAAGGAATGAGCAGTTCTTC
J gene: TRBJ1-3; clone size: once; V gene: TRBV4-2; D gene: NA; CDR3 protein: CASSQEGGRGNTIYF; CDR3 DNA: TGTGCCAGCAGCCAAGAGGGGGGCCGCGGAAACACCATATATTTT
J gene: TRBJ2-1; clone size: NA; V gene: TRBV30; D gene: TRBD2; CDR3 protein: CAWSRGSGDEQFF; CDR3 DNA: TGTGCCTGGAGTAGAGGGAGCGGGGATGAGCAGTTCTTC
J gene: TRBJ2-5; clone size: NA; V gene: TRBV14; D gene: NA; CDR3 protein: CASSQNTRETQYF; CDR3 DNA: TGTGCCAGCAGCCAAAATACTCGAGAGACCCAGTACTTC
J gene: TRBJ1-2; clone size: NA; V gene: TRBV5-1; D gene: NA; CDR3 protein: CASSLDSGAGAGYTF; CDR3 DNA: TGCGCCAGCAGCTTGGATTCGGGGGCGGGAGCCGGCTACACCTTC
J gene: TRBJ2-3; clone size: NA; V gene: TRBV6-6; D gene: TRBD2; CDR3 protein: CASSPGTSGDTQYF; CDR3 DNA: TGTGCCAGCAGTCCCGGGACTAGCGGAGATACGCAGTATTTT
J gene: TRBJ1-2; clone size: few; V gene: TRBV7-3; D gene: NA; CDR3 protein: CASSLVKDAYGYTF; CDR3 DNA: TGTGCCAGCAGCTTAGTCAAGGATGCCTATGGCTACACCTTC
J gene: TRBJ2-3; clone size: NA; V gene: TRBV2; D gene: NA; CDR3 protein: CASSLWLDTQYF; CDR3 DNA: TGTGCCAGCAGTCTTTGGTTGGATACGCAGTATTTT
J gene: TRBJ2-2; clone size: NA; V gene: TRBV14; D gene: NA; CDR3 protein: CASSQARGNTGELFF; CDR3 DNA: TGTGCCAGCAGCCAAGCCCGGGGGAACACCGGGGAGCTGTTTTTT
J gene: TRBJ2-2; clone size: NA; V gene: TRBV19; D gene: NA; CDR3 protein: CASSLSGELFF; CDR3 DNA: TGTGCCAGTAGTTTATCCGGGGAGCTGTTTTTT
J gene: TRBJ2-3; clone size: NA; V gene: TRBV29-1; D gene: NA; CDR3 protein: CSVELGGSADTQYF; CDR3 DNA: TGCAGCGTTGAGCTTGGGGGCTCGGCAGATACGCAGTATTTT
J gene: TRBJ2-7; clone size: NA; V gene: TRBV28; D gene: NA; CDR3 protein: CASTLVGRGYEQYF; CDR3 DNA: TGTGCCAGCACCCTAGTAGGGCGGGGCTACGAGCAGTACTTC
J gene: TRBJ1-4; clone size: NA; V gene: TRBV28; D gene: TRBD1; CDR3 protein: CASSWDRVPPAENEKLFF; CDR3 DNA: TGTGCCAGCAGTTGGGACAGGGTTCCTCCGGCAGAAAATGAAAAACTGTTTTTT
J gene: TRBJ1-1; clone size: NA; V gene: TRBV10-1; D gene: NA; CDR3 protein: CASSESPGFRAEAFF; CDR3 DNA: TGCGCCAGCAGTGAGTCCCCGGGTTTCAGGGCTGAAGCTTTCTTT
J gene: TRBJ2-5; clone size: NA; V gene: TRBV27; D gene: NA; CDR3 protein: CASSLRTLAVGETQYF; CDR3 DNA: TGTGCCAGCAGTTTAAGGACTTTGGCGGTGGGGGAGACCCAGTACTTC
J gene: TRBJ2-7; clone size: NA; V gene: TRBV27; D gene: NA; CDR3 protein: CASSWTATYEQYF; CDR3 DNA: TGTGCCAGCAGTTGGACGGCTACCTACGAGCAGTACTTC
J gene: TRBJ1-4; clone size: NA; V gene: TRBV6-1; D gene: NA; CDR3 protein: CASRDTGTINEKLFF; CDR3 DNA: TGTGCCAGCAGGGATACAGGGACTATAAATGAAAAACTGTTTTTT
J gene: TRBJ2-7; clone size: NA; V gene: TRBV9; D gene: NA; CDR3 protein: CASSARTGEQYF; CDR3 DNA: TGTGCCAGCAGCGCCAGGACGGGCGAGCAGTACTTC
J gene: TRBJ2-7; clone size: NA; V gene: TRBV6-6; D gene: NA; CDR3 protein: CASTDRTLSSYEQYF; CDR3 DNA: TGTGCCAGCACTGACAGAACCCTCAGCTCCTACGAGCAGTACTTC
J gene: TRBJ2-7; clone size: NA; V gene: TRBV2; D gene: TRBD2; CDR3 protein: CASSYQAGAYGEQYF; CDR3 DNA: TGTGCCAGCAGCTACCAAGCGGGGGCCTACGGTGAGCAGTACTTC
J gene: TRBJ2-7; clone size: once; V gene: TRBV28; D gene: NA; CDR3 protein: CASLRELEQYF; CDR3 DNA: TGTGCCAGCCTCCGGGAGTTAGAGCAGTACTTC
J gene: TRBJ1-2; clone size: NA; V gene: TRBV2; D gene: NA; CDR3 protein: CASSEGAAYGYTF; CDR3 DNA: TGTGCCAGCAGTGAAGGGGCAGCTTATGGCTACACCTTC
J gene: TRBJ2-3; clone size: once; V gene: TRBV6-5; D gene: NA; CDR3 protein: CASTQGDTQYF; CDR3 DNA: TGTGCCAGCACCCAGGGGGATACGCAGTATTTT
J gene: TRBJ1-2; clone size: once; V gene: TRBV6-5; D gene: TRBD1; CDR3 protein: CASSYSIRGYGYTF; CDR3 DNA: TGTGCCAGCAGTTACTCGATCAGGGGGTATGGCTACACCTTC
J gene: TRBJ1-2; clone size: NA; V gene: TRBV7-9; D gene: NA; CDR3 protein: CASSLEQPGSYGYTF; CDR3 DNA: TGTGCCAGCAGCTTAGAACAGCCGGGGAGCTATGGCTACACCTTC
J gene: TRBJ1-2; clone size: NA; V gene: TRBV6-6; D gene: NA; CDR3 protein: CASSAQGYGYTF; CDR3 DNA: TGTGCCAGCAGTGCTCAGGGTTATGGCTACACCTTC
J gene: TRBJ2-7; clone size: NA; V gene: TRBV4-1; D gene: NA; CDR3 protein: CASSQGVGGPTYEQYF; CDR3 DNA: TGCGCCAGCAGCCAAGGGGTTGGGGGGCCTACCTACGAGCAGTACTTC
J gene: TRBJ2-7; clone size: NA; V gene: TRBV29-1; D gene: TRBD2; CDR3 protein: CSVAHYRGDYEQYF; CDR3 DNA: TGCAGCGTAGCCCACTACCGGGGGGACTACGAGCAGTACTTC
J gene: TRBJ2-3; clone size: NA; V gene: TRBV10-3; D gene: NA; CDR3 protein: CAISGGPDTQYF; CDR3 DNA: TGTGCCATCAGTGGGGGGCCAGATACGCAGTATTTT
J gene: TRBJ1-5; clone size: NA; V gene: TRBV28; D gene: TRBD1; CDR3 protein: CASSLFGQGNNQPQHF; CDR3 DNA: TGTGCCAGCAGCCTATTCGGACAGGGGAACAATCAGCCCCAGCATTTT
J gene: TRBJ2-3; clone size: NA; V gene: TRBV4-2; D gene: NA; CDR3 protein: CASSQEGISESTQYF; CDR3 DNA: TGTGCCAGCAGCCAAGAGGGAATCTCAGAGTCAACGCAGTATTTT
J gene: TRBJ2-7; clone size: NA; V gene: TRBV7-8; D gene: NA; CDR3 protein: CASSSTGRSYYEQYF; CDR3 DNA: TGTGCCAGCAGCTCCACAGGGAGGTCCTACTACGAGCAGTACTTC
J gene: TRBJ2-4; clone size: NA; V gene: TRBV27; D gene: NA; CDR3 protein: CASSRQGFAKNIQYF; CDR3 DNA: TGTGCCAGCAGCCGTCAGGGATTCGCCAAAAACATTCAGTACTTC